This TCR beta chain appears in the sequencing data of a study of shared clonotypes between healthy human individuals. V shed 8 bases, J shed 4 bases, and the junction held 10 bases outside the gene matches. The length of the CDR3 is 15 residues. Looked up from germline, CDR1 is MNHEY and CDR2 is SVGAGI. Tens of thousands of T cell genomes (around 200 ng DNA) went into each sorted-subset replicate. The method was immunoSEQ multiplex PCR; TCRdb's version includes in-frame clones alone and lacks a portion of them. The data hold almost 700,000 clones, with 90% to 95% observed a single time. CD45RO negativity and positive selection for CCR7 defined naive CD8 cells, a population that excluded terminally differentiated effector memory CD45RA+ cells. Donors comprised only Caucasian adults living in Nashville, Tennessee.

The rearrangement uses TRBV6-5 and TRBJ2-1; 8 nucleotides match TRBD2. This clonotype was sampled from a man younger than 45 in good health. Material for sequencing was naive CD8+ T cells sorted from blood. The CDR3 DNA reads as TGTGCCAGCGTTCGAGCGTCTAGCGGGTACAATGAGCAGTTCTTC. It codes for CASVRASSGYNEQFF.